This T cell receptor (beta chain) was profiled in a study of beta chain features in type 1 diabetes. Overall study findings and caveats: Cells with high TCR expression could be over-represented when cDNA is sequenced. There was a moderate but significant shortening of TCRB CDR3s in all four CD4+ subsets of Type 1 diabetes patients. Within the patient group, naive, central memory and Treg TCRB repertoires appeared more similar to each other than within healthy donors.

The isolated RNA, all of it, was reverse transcribed, so expressed TCRB transcripts were what got sequenced. Clones were read by immunoSEQ multiplex PCR, and TCRdb kept only the in-frame ones, dropping some. The table records over 650,000 clones, roughly 13% of them present only once. This clone has just a few counts. Its target is not known. The V and J ends lost 8 bases and 5 bases, in that order; junction bases with no gene match: 1. The CDR3 totals 11 residues. Per the germline V gene, CDR1 is SEHNR and CDR2 is FQNEAQ (reference sequence). The chain employs TRBV7-9 and TRBJ2-7, with 9 bases lining up with TRBD1. The TCR comes from a man in his late teens or twenties with type 1 diabetes. The sequenced sample was naive CD4+ T cells from blood. CDR3 region: CASRQGDEQYF. CDR3 nucleotide sequence: TGTGCCAGCCGACAGGGGGACGAGCAGTACTTC. The full variable domain, its missing parts supplied by reference TRBV7-9 and TRBJ2-7, is DTGVSQNPRHKITKRGQNVTFRCDPISEHNRLYWYRQTLGQGPEFLTYFQNEAQLEKSRLLSDRFSAERPKGSFSTLEIQRTEQGDSAMYLCASRQGDEQYFGPGTRLTVT.